One and the same sample provided the 21 T cell receptor beta chains below, sequenced in a study of identical twins. TCRdb re-derived calls from the 5' RACE reads in MiXCR, one entry per CDR3 protein. The sample comprises 130,000 to 150,000 distinct CDR3 sequences, 3% to 4% of which are singletons, and 8.1% rests with the top ten. Sequenced input: memory T cells sorted from blood. The receptors originated from a man younger than 30 in good health.

There are many counts of this clonotype. J is TRBJ1-2 and V is TRBV24-1; 9 positions match TRBD1. The CDR3 runs to 16 residues. The junction had 8 bases not matched to a gene; V was cut back by 3 bases and J by 4 bases. Germline CDR1 reads KGHDR; CDR2 reads SFDVKD. This CDR3 is CATSDETGGGSYGYTF. The CDR3 DNA follows: TGTGCCACCAGTGATGAAACAGGGGGCGGAAGCTATGGCTACACCTTC.

The chain links TRBV7-9 to TRBJ2-1, with 7 bases matching TRBD2. This CDR3 has 13 residues. Germline lookup yields CDR1 SEHNR and CDR2 FQNEAQ (reference sequence). V lost 2 bases to trimming and J lost 10 bases; unmatched junction nucleotides: 5. The CDR3 protein is CASSLFGGGEQFF. As DNA, the CDR3 is TGTGCCAGCAGCTTATTCGGCGGGGGAGAGCAGTTCTTC.

This clonotype was counted many times. The CDR3 loop is CSASQGLNQPQHF. CDR3 bases: TGCAGTGCTAGTCAGGGTCTCAATCAGCCCCAGCATTTT. The chain couples TRBV20-1 to TRBJ1-5, with D possibly matching TRBD1 (5 bases). Trimming cost V 3 bases and J 3 bases, with 9 bases left between them. Germline lookup yields CDR1 DFQATT and CDR2 SNEGSKA (reference sequence). CDR3 length equals 13 residues.

The sample holds many counts of this clonotype. V is TRBV6-1 and J is TRBJ2-2; TRBD2 matches at 11 bases. V was clipped by 3 bases and J by 3 bases; unmatched bases: 6. Germline V gene sequence: CDR1 MNHNS, CDR2 SASEGT. The CDR3 has 17 residues. The chain's CDR3 is CASSEASGRRDTGELFF. CDR3 DNA: TGTGCCAGCAGTGAGGCTAGCGGGAGGAGGGACACCGGGGAGCTGTTTTTT.

This chain joins TRBV11-3 and TRBJ2-1, with TRBD1 matching 7 bases. In germline, CDR1 is SGHNT, CDR2 YENEEA. The V gene end was trimmed by 4 bases and the J gene end by 6 bases; junction bases not matched to a gene: 6. The CDR3 is 14 amino acids. DNA for the CDR3: TGTGCCAGCAGCTACACACAGGGGAGCAATGAGCAGTTCTTC. This codes for CASSYTQGSNEQFF.

This clonotype was counted at least ten times. The rearrangement joins TRBV5-5 to TRBJ2-7; no definite D call. This CDR3 is 12 amino acids long. Germline CDR1 and CDR2: SGHKS and YYEKEE (reference sequence). V was shortened by 1 base and J by 0 bases, with 2 bases between the two germline ends. CDR3 sequence reads: CASSLSSYEQYV. CDR3 DNA sequence: TGTGCCAGCAGCTTGAGCTCCTACGAGCAGTACGTC.

This clonotype was counted many times. The rearrangement uses TRBV9 and TRBJ2-7, with 12 bases that match TRBD2. Germline lookup yields CDR1 SGDLS and CDR2 YYNGEE. The CDR3 runs 14 residues. J gave up 7 bases and V 0 bases, and 2 bases lay outside the gene matches. CDR3: CASSVGLAGGEQYF. CDR3 nucleotides: TGTGCCAGCAGCGTAGGGCTAGCGGGAGGGGAGCAGTACTTC.

The sample holds many counts of this clonotype. The chain joins TRBV12-3 or TRBV12-4 to TRBJ2-1, with 10 bases matching TRBD2. The CDR3 has 15 residues. The ends lost 6 bases at V and 3 bases at J; junction bases unmatched: 5. The chain's CDR3 is CASRPTSGIYNEQFF. As DNA, the CDR3 is TGTGCCAGCAGACCCACTAGCGGGATCTACAATGAGCAGTTCTTC.

A remark on this clonotype: A read error is possible here, since a much larger clone lies one base away. This chain links TRBV5-1 with TRBJ2-7; 10 bases are shared with TRBD1. The germline V gene encodes CDR1 SGHRS and CDR2 YFSETQ. The CDR3 contains 16 residues. This chain's CDR3 is CAGSLAEAGQGYEQYF. In DNA form, the CDR3 reads TGCGCCGGCAGCTTGGCTGAAGCGGGACAGGGGTACGAGCAGTACTTC.

This clonotype was observed many times. The V gene is TRBV7-2, the J gene TRBJ2-1, with 8 bases lining up with TRBD2. Trimming cost V 5 bases and J 6 bases; bases outside gene matches: 3. The germline V gene has CDR1 SGHTA and CDR2 FQGNSA. This CDR3 contains 13 residues. CDR3 loop: CASSTLAANEQFF. The DNA of the CDR3 is TGTGCCAGCAGCACACTAGCGGCCAATGAGCAGTTCTTC. Supplemented by reference TRBV7-2 and TRBJ2-1, the full variable domain reads GAGVSQSPSNKVTEKGKDVELRCDPISGHTALYWYRQSLGQGLEFLIYFQGNSAPDKSGLPSDRFSAERTGGSVSTLTIQRTQQEDSAVYLCASSTLAANEQFFGPGTRLTVL.

Many counts were recorded for this clonotype. V and J are TRBV4-1 and TRBJ1-1; possible D gene TRBD1, 5 bases. CDR1 MGHRA and CDR2 YSYEKL come from the germline V gene. The V end was cut by 1 base, the J end by 11 bases, with 11 bases between. This CDR3 is 12 amino acids long. In nucleotides, the CDR3 is TGCGCCAGCAGCCAAGCCCTGGGGGAGGCTTTCTTT. Encoded protein: CASSQALGEAFF.

In this sample, this clonotype turned up a few times. The genes are TRBV20-1 and TRBJ2-7; D gene ambiguous. Trimming removed 5 bases from V and 6 bases from J, with 14 bases in between. Per germline, CDR1 DFQATT and CDR2 SNEGSKA (reference sequence). CDR3 size: 12 residues. CDR3 nucleotide sequence: TGCAGTGCTCCCAAGGACCTGGTCGAGCAGTACTTC. This codes for CSAPKDLVEQYF.

This clonotype has a handful of counts. J is TRBJ2-7 and V is TRBV7-8; the match to TRBD1 covers 7 bases. V dropped 4 bases and J dropped 3; count of bases not matched to a gene: 6. The germline gives CDR1 SGHVS, CDR2 FQNEAQ. The CDR3 is made up of 14 amino acids. The CDR3 coding sequence is TGTGCCAGCAGCTACCCGGGACAGCTCTACGAGCAGTACGTC. Its translation: CASSYPGQLYEQYV.

This clonotype occurred many times. This chain uses TRBV29-1 with TRBJ2-7; TRBD2 aligns across 12 bases. The CDR3 is 14 amino acids. Germline V gives CDR1 SQVTM, CDR2 ANQGSEA. V was pared by 1 base and J by 5 bases, with 3 bases of the junction left unmatched. This CDR3 is CSVEGPSGGDEQYF. Here the CDR3 DNA reads TGCAGCGTTGAAGGTCCTAGCGGGGGGGACGAGCAGTACTTC.

This clonotype came up many times. V gene TRBV28 combines with J gene TRBJ1-4; TRBD1 might be the D (6 bases). Trimming removed 6 bases from V and 4 bases from J, with 15 bases in between. Germline CDR1 reads MDHEN; CDR2 reads SYDVKM. There are 15 residues in the CDR3. CDR3 sequence (DNA): TGTGCCAGCAGCTCAGGCAGGGGCTATAATGAAAAACTGTTTTTT. Residues: CASSSGRGYNEKLFF.

This clonotype was seen many times. The chain uses TRBV20-1 and TRBJ1-4; 9 bases fit TRBD1. CDR1 DFQATT and CDR2 SNEGSKA come from the germline V gene (reference sequence). This CDR3 is built from 15 residues. Trimming removed 0 bases from V and 7 bases from J; junction bases left unmatched: 6. The CDR3 loop is CSARDPTGGGEKLFF. In nucleotides, the CDR3 is TGCAGTGCTAGAGACCCGACAGGGGGAGGTGAAAAACTGTTTTTT.

This clonotype has at least ten counts. The V gene is TRBV4-2, the J gene TRBJ2-5; the D is unclear. Germline V gene sequence: CDR1 LGHNA, CDR2 YNFKEQ. V lost 4 bases and J 5 bases, leaving 11 bases between the germline ends. This CDR3 is 13 amino acids long. CDR3 coding DNA: TGTGCCAGCAGCCGGGCCACTTCGGAGACCCAGTACTTC. Translation gives CASSRATSETQYF.

In its sample, this clonotype was seen many times. The chain uses TRBV5-1 and TRBJ1-4; no reliable D call. Per germline, CDR1 SGHRS and CDR2 YFSETQ. This CDR3 has 14 amino acids. V gave up 6 bases and J gave up 7 bases, with 16 bases separating them. For the CDR3, the DNA is TGCGCCAGCAACTGGGGTCCTGGTGGTGAAAAACTGTTTTTT. This translates into CASNWGPGGEKLFF.

This clonotype was seen at least ten times. This chain connects TRBV19 to TRBJ2-1; TRBD1 agrees at 7 bases. V lost 3 bases to trimming and J lost 5 bases; unmatched junction nucleotides: 7. Germline lookup yields CDR1 LNHDA and CDR2 SQIVND (reference sequence). The CDR3 has 15 amino acids. The chain's CDR3 is CASSIRRDRDNEQFF. The CDR3 DNA follows: TGTGCCAGTAGTATCCGACGAGACAGGGACAATGAGCAGTTCTTC. The variable domain in full, with the rest retrieved from reference TRBV19 and TRBJ2-1, is DGGITQSPKYLFRKEGQNVTLSCEQNLNHDAMYWYRQDPGQGLRLIYYSQIVNDFQKGDIAEGYSVSREKKESFPLTVTSAQKNPTAFYLCASSIRRDRDNEQFFGPGTRLTVL.

This clonotype was seen ten or more times. The V gene is TRBV20-1, the J gene TRBJ2-1; 14 bases are shared with TRBD2. V trimming: 5 bases; J trimming: 3 bases; junction bases outside the gene matches: 3. The CDR3 runs to 15 residues. Germline-derived CDR1 and CDR2 are DFQATT and SNEGSKA (reference sequence). The CDR3 region has the DNA TGCAGTGCTCGACTAGCGGGAGGGTTCTACAATGAGCAGTTCTTC. Protein product: CSARLAGGFYNEQFF.

This clonotype was detected ten times or more. V and J are TRBV9 and TRBJ2-1; 9 bases agree with TRBD1. The junction had 9 bases not matched to a gene; V was cut back by 1 base and J by 7 bases. CDR1 and CDR2 (germline): SGDLS, YYNGEE. The length of the CDR3 is 16 residues. CDR3 protein: CASSVNPGQGGNEQFF. CDR3 coding DNA: TGTGCCAGCAGCGTAAACCCGGGACAGGGAGGGAATGAGCAGTTCTTC.